This T cell receptor (beta chain) is drawn from a study of identical twins. TCRdb fed the 5' RACE reads into MiXCR, producing one record per CDR3 protein. This sample has some 500,000 distinct CDR3 sequences; 20% to 25% occur once, and the top ten carry about 0.99%. Germline lookup yields CDR1 DFQATT and CDR2 SNEGSKA (reference sequence). Unmatched junction bases numbered 9, after V lost 6 bases and J lost 5 bases. The CDR3 runs 14 residues. In its sample, this clonotype was seen a few times. These sequences were also reported in another study, on T cells expressing NK-cell markers. That study adds: The same clonotypes also predominated in the CD3+CD56-NKG2C+ fraction of a few donors.

Sequenced material: CD4+ T cells sorted from blood. The chain carries TRBV20-1 and TRBJ2-7; the match to TRBD1 covers 11 bases. The sequence was obtained from a woman aged 18-29 years in good health. In DNA, the CDR3 is TGCAGTGCCAACCGGGACAGGGGGTCCCACGAGCAGTACTTC. Its protein is CSANRDRGSHEQYF.